A single sample is the source of the 9 T cell receptor beta chains below, sequenced in a study of blood T cell repertoires in COVID-19. TCRdb's copy holds only in-frame clones and misses some; the assay was immunoSEQ multiplex PCR. Of about 180,000 clones in the sample, around three quarters were seen once. Sequenced: peripheral blood. The receptors derive from a man in his sixties or seventies with active or convalescent COVID-19.

The CDR3 DNA reads as TGTGCCAGCAGCTTCCTCGACAGGGTGGGCTACGAGCAGTACTTC. Residues: CASSFLDRVGYEQYF. The V call is TRBV7-9, the J call TRBJ2-7; TRBD1 aligns across 7 bases. CDR3 length: 15 amino acids. Looked up from germline, CDR1 is SEHNR and CDR2 is FQNEAQ (reference sequence). V gave up 3 bases and J gave up 3 bases; unmatched junction bases: 8.

The chain uses TRBV20-1 and TRBJ2-7, with 7 nucleotides matching TRBD1. V shed 6 bases and J 9 bases; nucleotides not matched to a gene: 5. Germline values: CDR1 DFQATT, CDR2 SNEGSKA (reference sequence). CDR3 length equals 10 residues. The CDR3 region has the DNA TGCAGTGCATGGGACAGAAGGCAGTACTTC. This gives the protein CSAWDRRQYF.

The gene calls are TRBV5-1 and TRBJ2-5; tentative D call: TRBD1 (5 bases). CDR3 length equals 14 residues. CDR1 is SGHRS and CDR2 is YFSETQ in the germline V gene. Trimming took off 4 bases at V and 0 bases at J, with 10 bases between the two ends. The CDR3 region is CASSQQVYQETQYF. The CDR3 DNA reads as TGCGCCAGCAGCCAACAGGTGTACCAAGAGACCCAGTACTTC.

The chain employs TRBV6-6 and TRBJ2-1; 11 nucleotides align to TRBD2. The junction had 5 bases not matched to a gene; V was cut back by 6 bases and J by 4 bases. CDR1 and CDR2 from the germline V gene are MNHNY and SVGAGI (reference sequence). The CDR3 is made up of 15 amino acids. CDR3 protein: CASSTSGRSYNEQFF. The CDR3 DNA sequence: TGTGCCAGCAGCACTAGCGGGAGATCTTACAATGAGCAGTTCTTC.

This clone was observed a handful of times. V is TRBV14 and J is TRBJ1-6; D may be TRBD1 (6 bases). Germline V gives CDR1 SGHDN, CDR2 FVKESK. CDR3 size: 17 residues. V was cut by 3 bases and J by 9 bases, with 21 bases left in between. The CDR3 DNA follows: TGTGCCAGCAGCCAGACAGGCGGGGGGGCAACGGGTTCACCCCTCCACTTT. This encodes CASSQTGGGATGSPLHF.

This clone was counted a single time. V and J are TRBV18 and TRBJ2-1; a possible D gene is TRBD1 (6 bases). Germline V gives CDR1 KGHSH, CDR2 LQKENI. The CDR3 totals 14 residues. Trimming took 4 bases from V and 3 from J, leaving 10 bases between them. The CDR3 DNA reads TGTGCCAGCTCACAGGGACACATCTACAATGAGCAGTTCTTC. Protein product: CASSQGHIYNEQFF.

The V call is TRBV3-1 (or the pseudogene TRBV3-2), the J call TRBJ2-1; 8 nucleotides agree with TRBD2. Germline V gene data show CDR1 as LGHDT and CDR2 as YNNKEL (reference sequence). The CDR3 spans 15 residues. V was clipped by 4 bases and J by 8 bases; unmatched bases: 10. The CDR3 nucleotides are TGTGCCAGCAGCCGGAATTGGGACGGGGGGGATGAGCAGTTCTTC. This codes for CASSRNWDGGDEQFF.

The J gene is TRBJ1-6, the V gene TRBV6-2 or TRBV6-3; 8 bases line up with TRBD1. Germline lookup yields CDR1 MNHEY and CDR2 SVGEGT. V shed 6 bases, J shed 6 bases, and the junction held 4 bases outside the gene matches. This CDR3 is 14 amino acids long. DNA of the CDR3: TGTGCCAGCAGCCGGACAGGGAGTAATTCACCCCTCCACTTT. It encodes CASSRTGSNSPLHF.

The chain joins TRBV5-1 to TRBJ1-1; D call uncertain. The germline V and J ends were trimmed by 4 bases and 1 base, with 8 bases remaining between them. The CDR3 consists of 13 residues. From germline, CDR1 is SGHRS and CDR2 YFSETQ. The CDR3 coding sequence is TGCGCCAGCAGCCCAAACACGAACACTGAAGCTTTCTTT. Translating it yields CASSPNTNTEAFF.